The present TCR beta chain was sequenced within a study of shared clonotypes between healthy human individuals. This CDR3 region has 15 residues. Germline V gene sequence: CDR1 SGHAT, CDR2 FQNNGV. The donors were all Caucasian adults (living in Nashville, Tennessee). This clone has a single count. Investigators spread the genomic DNA of each subset evenly over several immunoSEQ plates. Authors' methods: Filtering differed since immunoSEQ provided only junctions, with no quality scores. Profiled with immunoSEQ multiplex PCR; TCRdb holds only in-frame clones, not every one. V, J and clone size derive from that table, while D and trimming were established from the DNA sequence. The table shows roughly 500,000 clones, with roughly 80% occurring only once.

Sequenced: PBMCs. The TCR originated in a woman aged 40-49 years in good health. Some clones in this sample may be carry-over from other donors' samples. The chain combines TRBV11-2 with TRBJ2-5; 10 bases line up with TRBD1. The tail of the sequence fits TRBJ2-7 better, so the J call may be wrong. CDR3 region: CASSYPGTGAYEQYF. The CDR3 DNA follows: TGTGCCAGCAGCTATCCCGGGACAGGGGCCTACGAGCAGTACTTC.